These 23 T cell receptor beta chains were all obtained from the same sample, sequenced in a study of blood T cell repertoires in COVID-19. Clones were read by immunoSEQ multiplex PCR, and TCRdb kept only the in-frame ones, dropping some. The sample yields 250,000 to 300,000 clones, more than 70% seen once. The sequenced sample consisted of PBMCs or T cells enriched from blood (not recorded which). Every receptor here comes from a woman aged 60-75 years in a cohort exposed to, infected with or recovered from COVID-19 (not recorded which).

This chain connects TRBV7-9 to TRBJ2-1; 12 bases align to TRBD1. The trim removed 4 bases at V and 5 bases at J, leaving 9 bases unmatched. Germline-derived CDR1 and CDR2 are SEHNR and FQNEAQ (reference sequence). The CDR3 loop spans 17 amino acids. Written as DNA, the CDR3 is TGTGCCAGCAGCTCCCTCCCGGGACAGGGGGCCCACAATGAGCAGTTCTTC. Encoded protein: CASSSLPGQGAHNEQFF.

The J gene is TRBJ2-1, the V gene TRBV27, with 7 bases lining up with TRBD1. There are 15 residues in the CDR3. After removal of 5 bases from V and 0 bases from J, the junction contained 4 bases not matched to a gene. Germline lookup yields CDR1 MNHEY and CDR2 SMNVEV (reference sequence). The DNA for the CDR3 is TGTGCCAGCAGTAGACAGGGCTTCTCCTACAATGAGCAGTTCTTC. It codes for CASSRQGFSYNEQFF.

The chain links TRBV7-2 to TRBJ2-1; 12 bases fit TRBD2. The trim removed 4 bases at V and 6 bases at J, leaving 10 bases unmatched. The CDR3 is made up of 17 amino acids. The germline gives CDR1 SGHTA, CDR2 FQGNSA. For the CDR3, the DNA is TGTGCCAGCAGCTCCCAACCCTCTAGCGGGAGGGCCAATGAGCAGTTCTTC. It is translated as CASSSQPSSGRANEQFF.

This chain uses TRBV4-1 with TRBJ2-7, with 9 bases aligning to TRBD1. The CDR3 is 14 residues long. The germline V gene has CDR1 MGHRA and CDR2 YSYEKL. Germline trimming cut 5 bases from V and 6 bases from J; bases unmatched to any gene: 8. For the CDR3, the DNA is TGCGCCAGCAGCACGGACAGGGGCCCCGTCGAGCAGTACTTC. Residues: CASSTDRGPVEQYF.

The J gene is TRBJ1-3, the V gene TRBV27; 8 nucleotides align to TRBD1. With V trimmed by 8 bases and J by 0 bases, 6 bases remained unmatched. The CDR3 runs to 15 residues. The germline V gene encodes CDR1 MNHEY and CDR2 SMNVEV (reference sequence). The CDR3 sequence is CASRKTGGSGNTIYF. The CDR3 DNA reads as TGTGCCAGCCGGAAAACAGGGGGCTCTGGAAACACCATATATTTT.

The rearrangement links TRBV29-1 to TRBJ1-1; D is unclear. Germline CDR1 reads SQVTM; CDR2 reads ANQGSEA. The V gene lost 0 bases and the J gene lost 5 bases, with 13 bases spanning the gap. The CDR3 is made up of 14 amino acids. The CDR3 spells CSVEDRGRMTEAFF. DNA of the CDR3: TGCAGCGTTGAAGATCGTGGGAGGATGACTGAAGCTTTCTTT.

This rearrangement joins TRBV16 to TRBJ1-1; 11 bases map to TRBD1. The CDR3 sequence is 16 residues long. The germline V gene has CDR1 KGHSY and CDR2 FQNENV. J was trimmed by 1 base and V by 0 bases; bases with no gene match: 1. CDR3 protein: CASSQSGQGGNTEAFF. The CDR3 DNA follows: TGTGCCAGCAGCCAATCGGGACAGGGGGGGAACACTGAAGCTTTCTTT.

This chain uses TRBV7-9 with TRBJ1-4, with a tentative D call TRBD1 (5 bases). V was clipped by 5 bases and J by 4 bases, with 20 bases between them. This CDR3 spans 17 amino acids. The germline gives CDR1 SEHNR, CDR2 FQNEAQ (reference sequence). This CDR3 is CASSIVSKGLGNEKLFF. The CDR3 nucleotides read TGTGCCAGCAGCATCGTATCGAAGGGGCTTGGTAATGAAAAACTGTTTTTT.

The chain combines TRBV27 with TRBJ1-6; 9 bases fit TRBD1. Trimming at V came to 10 bases and at J to 6 bases, leaving 13 bases not matched to a gene. Germline V gene data show CDR1 as MNHEY and CDR2 as SMNVEV (reference sequence). The CDR3 is 16 amino acids. DNA of the CDR3: TGTGCCACATCCTTTCGGGGACAGGGCCCTAATTCACCCCTCCACTTT. It yields the protein CATSFRGQGPNSPLHF.

The chain has TRBV28 and TRBJ1-4; 11 bases agree with TRBD1. Germline CDR1 and CDR2: MDHEN and SYDVKM. V shed 5 bases and J 4 bases; nucleotides not matched to a gene: 3. This CDR3 is 15 amino acids long. CDR3 region: CASSAGTGGNEKLFF. DNA of the CDR3: TGTGCCAGCAGTGCGGGGACAGGGGGTAATGAAAAACTGTTTTTT.

The chain has TRBV4-2 and TRBJ2-5, with a possible D match to TRBD2 (5 bases). V lost 4 bases and J lost 5, with 8 bases in between. The CDR3 length is 12 residues. Germline lookup yields CDR1 LGHNA and CDR2 YNFKEQ. The CDR3 region has the DNA TGTGCCAGCAGCCCCCCGGGGGAGACCCAGTACTTC. This translates into CASSPPGETQYF.

This chain joins TRBV7-9 and TRBJ2-5, with 7 bases that match TRBD2. The CDR3 sequence is 15 residues long. CDR1 SEHNR and CDR2 FQNEAQ come from the germline V gene (reference sequence). J lost 0 bases, V lost 5 bases, and 6 bases had no gene match. The CDR3 DNA sequence: TGTGCCAGCAGCGCAGCGGGGAGGTACCAAGAGACCCAGTACTTC. Translation: CASSAAGRYQETQYF.

The V call is TRBV28, the J call TRBJ1-5; no reliable D call. The CDR3 loop spans 14 amino acids. Between the trimmed V and J ends, which lost 5 bases and 0 bases, there was a span of 8 bases. CDR1 is MDHEN, CDR2 SYDVKM, per germline. The CDR3 DNA follows: TGTGCCAGCAGTAAGACTTATAGCAATCAGCCCCAGCATTTT. This translates into CASSKTYSNQPQHF. Complete variable domain (other parts from reference TRBV28 and TRBJ1-5): DVKVTQSSRYLVKRTGEKVFLECVQDMDHENMFWYRQDPGLGLRLIYFSYDVKMKEKGDIPEGYSVSREKKERFSLILESASTNQTSMYLCASSKTYSNQPQHFGDGTRLSIL.

The table lists this clone with a count of one. The V and J genes are TRBV19 and TRBJ2-1, with 8 bases lining up with TRBD1. This CDR3 has 15 residues. The germline CDR1 and CDR2 sequences are LNHDA and SQIVND (reference sequence). V lost 3 bases to trimming and J lost 7 bases; unmatched junction nucleotides: 8. CDR3 DNA: TGTGCCAGTAGTATGGGTCAGGGGGCGATGAATGAGCAGTTCTTC. Residues: CASSMGQGAMNEQFF.

The chain uses TRBV28 and TRBJ2-7; TRBD2 agrees at 11 bases. In germline, CDR1 is MDHEN, CDR2 SYDVKM. The V and J ends lost 4 bases and 3 bases, in that order; junction bases with no gene match: 11. The length of the CDR3 is 17 residues. The CDR3 nucleotides read TGTGCCAGCAGTTCCTCCGGGACTAGCGGTTGGATCTACGAGCAGTACTTC. Translated: CASSSSGTSGWIYEQYF.

The V and J genes are TRBV19 and TRBJ2-1; D ambiguous. The CDR3 is 13 amino acids. V was pared by 6 bases and J by 0 bases, with 6 bases between. Germline V gives CDR1 LNHDA, CDR2 SQIVND (reference sequence). As DNA, the CDR3 is TGTGCCAGTAGGGCCGACTCCTACAATGAGCAGTTCTTC. Translation gives CASRADSYNEQFF.

The rearrangement links TRBV7-9 to TRBJ2-2; a possible D gene is TRBD1 (5 bases). With 6 bases removed from V and 3 bases from J, the gap between germline ends came to 17 bases. Germline CDR1 is SEHNR and CDR2 is FQNEAQ (reference sequence). This CDR3 contains 16 residues. The CDR3 protein is CASRSTGGGDTGELFF. In nucleotides, the CDR3 is TGTGCCAGCAGGTCAACAGGTGGTGGGGACACCGGGGAGCTGTTTTTT.

The chain has TRBV19 and TRBJ2-2; TRBD1 aligns across 11 bases. V lost 7 bases, J lost 7 bases, and 5 bases stayed unmatched. The CDR3 covers 14 residues. Germline V lookup: CDR1 LNHDA, CDR2 SQIVND (reference sequence). The CDR3 reads CASTRTGGLGELFF. The CDR3 bases are TGTGCCAGTACCAGGACAGGGGGCCTCGGGGAGCTGTTTTTT. The full variable domain, with the rest looked up from reference TRBV19 and TRBJ2-2, is DGGITQSPKYLFRKEGQNVTLSCEQNLNHDAMYWYRQDPGQGLRLIYYSQIVNDFQKGDIAEGYSVSREKKESFPLTVTSAQKNPTAFYLCASTRTGGLGELFFGEGSRLTVL.

The rearrangement uses TRBV19 and TRBJ1-5; TRBD1 is a possible D gene (6 bases). The length of the CDR3 is 15 residues. The germline gives CDR1 LNHDA, CDR2 SQIVND (reference sequence). V was shortened by 5 bases and J by 4 bases, with 15 bases between the two germline ends. Here the CDR3 DNA reads TGTGCCAGTAGTCCGACGACAGGAGTAAATCAGCCCCAGCATTTT. It translates to CASSPTTGVNQPQHF.

J is TRBJ2-1 and V is TRBV28; TRBD2 matches 7 bases. V lost 3 bases, J lost 6 bases, and 5 bases stayed unmatched. Germline-derived CDR1 and CDR2 are MDHEN and SYDVKM. The CDR3 covers 14 residues. This CDR3 is CASSLRAGVNEQFF. In nucleotides, the CDR3 is TGTGCCAGCAGTTTGAGGGCGGGAGTCAATGAGCAGTTCTTC.

V is TRBV28 and J is TRBJ2-2; the match to TRBD2 covers 9 bases. The CDR3 covers 17 residues. Germline CDR1 reads MDHEN; CDR2 reads SYDVKM. Trimming removed 6 bases from V and 6 bases from J; junction bases left unmatched: 14. CDR3 loop: CASRYREGLASPGELFF. The CDR3 nucleotides read TGTGCCAGCAGGTACCGGGAGGGACTAGCCTCTCCCGGGGAGCTGTTTTTT.

The chain joins TRBV29-1 to TRBJ1-6; 10 bases are shared with TRBD1. The CDR3 sequence is 16 residues long. With V trimmed by 6 bases and J by 7 bases, 12 bases remained unmatched. The germline V gene has CDR1 SQVTM and CDR2 ANQGSEA. CDR3 loop: CSVPGQGPLGNSPLHF. The DNA for the CDR3 is TGCAGCGTACCGGGACAGGGGCCCCTGGGGAATTCACCCCTCCACTTT.

The CDR3 DNA sequence: TGTGCCAGCTCCCCTCTGGGACAGAAGCAAGAGACCCAGTACTTC. Its protein product is CASSPLGQKQETQYF. The V and J genes are TRBV18 and TRBJ2-5; 7 bases map to TRBD1. Looked up from germline, CDR1 is KGHSH and CDR2 is LQKENI. Trimming cost V 6 bases and J 2 bases; bases outside gene matches: 9. This CDR3 spans 15 amino acids.